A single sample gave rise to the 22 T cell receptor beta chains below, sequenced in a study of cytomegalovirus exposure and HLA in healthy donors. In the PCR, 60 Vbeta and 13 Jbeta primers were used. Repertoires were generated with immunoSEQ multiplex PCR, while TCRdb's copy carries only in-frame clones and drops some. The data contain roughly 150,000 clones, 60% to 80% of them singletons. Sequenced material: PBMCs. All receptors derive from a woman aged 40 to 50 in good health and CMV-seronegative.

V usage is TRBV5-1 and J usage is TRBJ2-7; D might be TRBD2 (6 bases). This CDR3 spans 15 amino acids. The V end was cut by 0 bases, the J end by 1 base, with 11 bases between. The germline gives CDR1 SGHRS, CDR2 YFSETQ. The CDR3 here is CASSLAGELSYEQYF. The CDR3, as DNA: TGCGCCAGCAGCTTGGCGGGGGAGTTATCCTACGAGCAGTACTTC.

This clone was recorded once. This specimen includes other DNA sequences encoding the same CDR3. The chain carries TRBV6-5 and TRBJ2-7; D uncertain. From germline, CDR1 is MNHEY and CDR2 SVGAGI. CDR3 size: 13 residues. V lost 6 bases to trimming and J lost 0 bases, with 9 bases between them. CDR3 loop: CASSRSGSYEQYF. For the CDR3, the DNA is TGTGCCAGCAGCAGGTCTGGCTCCTACGAGCAGTACTTC.

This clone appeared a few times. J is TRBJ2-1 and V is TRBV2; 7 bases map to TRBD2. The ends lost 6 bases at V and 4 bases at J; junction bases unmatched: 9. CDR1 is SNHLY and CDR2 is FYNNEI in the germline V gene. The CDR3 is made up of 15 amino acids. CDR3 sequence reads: CASSPLAEHYNEQFF. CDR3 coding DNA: TGTGCCAGCAGCCCTCTAGCGGAACATTACAATGAGCAGTTCTTC.

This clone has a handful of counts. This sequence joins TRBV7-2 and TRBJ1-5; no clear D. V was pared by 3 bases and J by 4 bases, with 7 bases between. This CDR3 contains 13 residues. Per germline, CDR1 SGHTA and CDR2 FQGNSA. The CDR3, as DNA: TGTGCCAGCAGCTTTACGGGTAATCAGCCCCAGCATTTT. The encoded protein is CASSFTGNQPQHF.

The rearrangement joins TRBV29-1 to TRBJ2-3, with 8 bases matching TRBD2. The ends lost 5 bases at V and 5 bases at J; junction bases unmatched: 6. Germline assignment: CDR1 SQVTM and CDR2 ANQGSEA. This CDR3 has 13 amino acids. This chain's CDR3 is CSVTSGTGDTQYF. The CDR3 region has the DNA TGCAGCGTTACTAGCGGAACGGGAGATACGCAGTATTTT.

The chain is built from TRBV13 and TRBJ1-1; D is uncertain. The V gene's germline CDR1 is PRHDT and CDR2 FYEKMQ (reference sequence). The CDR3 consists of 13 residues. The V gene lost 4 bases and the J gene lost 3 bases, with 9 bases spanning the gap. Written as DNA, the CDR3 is TGTGCCAGCAGCTACTTGGGCGACACTGAAGCTTTCTTT. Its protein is CASSYLGDTEAFF.

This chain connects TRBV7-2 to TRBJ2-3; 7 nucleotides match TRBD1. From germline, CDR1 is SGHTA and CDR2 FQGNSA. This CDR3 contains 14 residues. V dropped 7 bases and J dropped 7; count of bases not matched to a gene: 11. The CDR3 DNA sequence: TGTGCCAGCACTAGTGGGGGACAGCTTAATACGCAGTATTTT. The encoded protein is CASTSGGQLNTQYF.

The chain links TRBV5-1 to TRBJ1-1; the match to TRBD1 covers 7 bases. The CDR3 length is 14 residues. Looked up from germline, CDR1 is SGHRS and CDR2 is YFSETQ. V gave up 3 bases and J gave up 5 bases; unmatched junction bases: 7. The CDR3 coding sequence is TGCGCCAGCAGCTCGACAGGGCCGGGAACTGAAGCTTTCTTT. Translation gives CASSSTGPGTEAFF.

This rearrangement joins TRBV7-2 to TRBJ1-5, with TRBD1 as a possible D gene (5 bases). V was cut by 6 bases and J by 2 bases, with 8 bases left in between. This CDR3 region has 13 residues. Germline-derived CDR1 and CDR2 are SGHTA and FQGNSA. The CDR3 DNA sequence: TGTGCCAGCAGTCTCAGGGGCAATCAGCCCCAGCATTTT. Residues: CASSLRGNQPQHF.

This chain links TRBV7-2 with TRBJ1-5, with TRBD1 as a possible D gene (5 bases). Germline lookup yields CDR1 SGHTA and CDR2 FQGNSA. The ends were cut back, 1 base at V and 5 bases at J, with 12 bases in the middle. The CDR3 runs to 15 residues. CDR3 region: CASSLVRSGDQPQHF. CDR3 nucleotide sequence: TGTGCCAGCAGCTTAGTTCGTTCGGGGGATCAGCCCCAGCATTTT.

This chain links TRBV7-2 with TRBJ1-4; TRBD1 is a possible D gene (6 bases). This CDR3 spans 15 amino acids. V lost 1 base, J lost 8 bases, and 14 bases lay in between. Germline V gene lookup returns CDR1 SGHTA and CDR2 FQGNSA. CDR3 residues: CASSLDPRDKEKLFF. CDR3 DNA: TGTGCCAGCAGCTTAGATCCCAGGGACAAGGAAAAACTGTTTTTT.

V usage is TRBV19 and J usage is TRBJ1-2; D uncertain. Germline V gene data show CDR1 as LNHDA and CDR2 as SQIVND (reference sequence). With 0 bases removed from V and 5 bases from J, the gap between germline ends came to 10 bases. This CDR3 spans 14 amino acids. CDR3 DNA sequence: TGTGCCAGTAGTATAGATCCGGGAGCGTATGGCTACACCTTC. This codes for CASSIDPGAYGYTF.

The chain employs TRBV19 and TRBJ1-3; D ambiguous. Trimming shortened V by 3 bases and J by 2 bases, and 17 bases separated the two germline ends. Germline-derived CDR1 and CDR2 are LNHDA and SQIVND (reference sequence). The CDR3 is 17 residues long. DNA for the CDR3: TGTGCCAGTAGTATCCTAACAAACAGAGGGCCTGGAAACACCATATATTTT. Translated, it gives CASSILTNRGPGNTIYF. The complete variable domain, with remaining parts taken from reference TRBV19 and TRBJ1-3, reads DGGITQSPKYLFRKEGQNVTLSCEQNLNHDAMYWYRQDPGQGLRLIYYSQIVNDFQKGDIAEGYSVSREKKESFPLTVTSAQKNPTAFYLCASSILTNRGPGNTIYFGEGSWLTVV.

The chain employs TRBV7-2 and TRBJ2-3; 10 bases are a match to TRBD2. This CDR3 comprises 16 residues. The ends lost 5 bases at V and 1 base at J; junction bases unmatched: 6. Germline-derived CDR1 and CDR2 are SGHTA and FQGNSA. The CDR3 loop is CASSLMGTSGTDTQYF. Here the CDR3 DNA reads TGTGCCAGCAGCCTCATGGGGACTAGCGGCACAGATACGCAGTATTTT.

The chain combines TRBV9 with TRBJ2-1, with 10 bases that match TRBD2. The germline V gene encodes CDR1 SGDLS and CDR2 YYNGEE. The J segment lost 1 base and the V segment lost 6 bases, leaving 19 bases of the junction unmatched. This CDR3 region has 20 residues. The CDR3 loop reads CASNHNTLAGEIGSYNEQFF. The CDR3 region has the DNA TGTGCCAGCAACCATAACACTCTAGCGGGAGAAATTGGGTCCTACAATGAGCAGTTCTTC.

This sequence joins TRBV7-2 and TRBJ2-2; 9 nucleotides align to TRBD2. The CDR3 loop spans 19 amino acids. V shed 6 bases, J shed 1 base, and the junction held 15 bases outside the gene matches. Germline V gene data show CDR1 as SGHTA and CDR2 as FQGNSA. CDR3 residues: CASSYRPKGGRGNTGELFF. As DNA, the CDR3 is TGTGCCAGCAGTTACCGCCCCAAGGGCGGGAGGGGGAACACCGGGGAGCTGTTTTTT.

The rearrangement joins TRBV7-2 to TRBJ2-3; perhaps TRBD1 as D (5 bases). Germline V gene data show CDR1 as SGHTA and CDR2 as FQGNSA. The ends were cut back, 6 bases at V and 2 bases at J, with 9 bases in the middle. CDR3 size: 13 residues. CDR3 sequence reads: CASRPGITDTQYF. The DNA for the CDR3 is TGTGCCAGCAGACCAGGGATCACAGATACGCAGTATTTT.

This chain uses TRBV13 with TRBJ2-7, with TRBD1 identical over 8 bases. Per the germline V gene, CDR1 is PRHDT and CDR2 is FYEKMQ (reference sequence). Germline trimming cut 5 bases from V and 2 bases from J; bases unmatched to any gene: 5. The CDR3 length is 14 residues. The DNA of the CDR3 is TGTGCCAGCAGCCCGCGGACAGGGACCTACGAGCAGTACTTC. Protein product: CASSPRTGTYEQYF.

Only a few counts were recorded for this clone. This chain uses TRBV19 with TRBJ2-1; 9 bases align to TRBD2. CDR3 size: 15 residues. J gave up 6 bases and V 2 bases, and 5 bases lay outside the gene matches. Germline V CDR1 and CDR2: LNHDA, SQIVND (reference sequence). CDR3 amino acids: CASSITPSGINEQFF. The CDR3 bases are TGTGCCAGTAGTATAACCCCTAGCGGGATCAATGAGCAGTTCTTC.

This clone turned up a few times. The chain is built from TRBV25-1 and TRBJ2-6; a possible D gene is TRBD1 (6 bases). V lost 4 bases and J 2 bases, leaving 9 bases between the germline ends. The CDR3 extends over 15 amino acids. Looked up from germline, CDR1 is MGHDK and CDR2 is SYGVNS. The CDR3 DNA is TGTGCCAGCAGTGCTAAGGGGGCTGGGGCCAACGTCCTGACTTTC. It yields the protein CASSAKGAGANVLTF.

The CDR3 region is CASSVALSGTEAFF. The DNA of the CDR3 is TGTGCCAGCAGCGTAGCTCTGAGTGGCACTGAAGCTTTCTTT. J is TRBJ1-1 and V is TRBV9, with unresolved D. CDR3 size: 14 residues. Germline V gives CDR1 SGDLS, CDR2 YYNGEE. V was shortened by 0 bases and J by 4 bases, with 10 bases between the two germline ends.

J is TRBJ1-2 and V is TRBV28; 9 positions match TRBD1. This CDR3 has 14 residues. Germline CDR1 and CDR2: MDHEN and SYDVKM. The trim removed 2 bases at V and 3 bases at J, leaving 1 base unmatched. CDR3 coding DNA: TGTGCCAGCAGTTTAAGACAGGGGGACTATGGCTACACCTTC. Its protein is CASSLRQGDYGYTF.